Detailed here is one T cell receptor (beta chain). Its target is not known. This sample is part of a study of siplizumab effects on memory and regulatory T cells. Notes on the study in general: Naive T cells seemed more diverse than memory cells and seemed major alloresponse contributors. Proliferating Tregs' suppressive function in siplizumab cultures went unconfirmed. Versus less than 35% in controls, the mappable alloreactive CD4+ clones averaged nearly 70% Treg-derived with siplizumab. Siplizumab produced a significant drop in alloreactive sequences attributable to unstimulated CD4+ memory cells.

The method was immunoSEQ multiplex PCR; TCRdb's version includes in-frame clones alone and lacks a portion of them. Of under 70,000 clones listed, around 79% are singletons. The receptor was isolated from a human donor in good health. The sample taken for sequencing was memory CD4+ T cells sorted from blood.

The CDR3 bases are TGCAGCGTTGTCGATTGGGTAGGGTCAAATGAGCAGTTCTTC. It translates to CSVVDWVGSNEQFF. The chain combines TRBV29-1 with TRBJ2-1; D is ambiguous. V lost 4 bases and J lost 7, with 17 bases in between. Germline V lookup: CDR1 SQVTM, CDR2 ANQGSEA. The CDR3 has 14 residues.